This paragraph reports one T cell receptor (beta chain). Antigen: not known. The data are from a study of cytomegalovirus exposure and HLA in healthy donors. Broader study findings: Later work found most CMV-associated TCR beta chains apparently HLA-restricted. Among the most significant clusters, several appeared linked to common viral pathogens in a later analysis. Upon later analysis, TCR association rates were observed to vary by HLA locus, being highest for DRB1 and lowest for HLA-C.

This CDR3 region has 14 residues. V shed 9 bases and J 5 bases; nucleotides not matched to a gene: 10. Germline CDR1 reads SNHLY; CDR2 reads FYNNEI. The primer mix had 60 Vbeta and 13 Jbeta primers. Measured with immunoSEQ multiplex PCR; TCRdb has only the in-frame clones, and not every one. In the table there are some 180,000 clones, about four fifths of which are singletons. The specimen was PBMCs. The source of this sequence is a female donor in good health and CMV-seronegative. The J gene is TRBJ2-7, the V gene TRBV2, with 10 positions matching TRBD1. The CDR3 sequence is CARGPGQGFNEQYF. CDR3 bases: TGTGCCAGGGGCCCGGGACAGGGGTTCAACGAGCAGTACTTC.